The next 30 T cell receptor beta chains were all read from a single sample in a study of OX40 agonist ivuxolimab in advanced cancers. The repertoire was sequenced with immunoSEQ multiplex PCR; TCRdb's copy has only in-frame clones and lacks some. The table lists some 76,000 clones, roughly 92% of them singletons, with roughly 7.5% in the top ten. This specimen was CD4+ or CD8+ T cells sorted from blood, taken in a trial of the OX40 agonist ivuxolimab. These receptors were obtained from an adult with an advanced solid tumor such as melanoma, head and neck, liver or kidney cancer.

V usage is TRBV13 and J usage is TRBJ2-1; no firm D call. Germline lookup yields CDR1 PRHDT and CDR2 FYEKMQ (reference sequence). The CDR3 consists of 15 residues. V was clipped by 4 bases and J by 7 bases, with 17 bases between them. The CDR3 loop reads CASSSIVYPGNEQFF. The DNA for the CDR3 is TGTGCCAGCAGCTCGATTGTATATCCGGGTAATGAGCAGTTCTTC.

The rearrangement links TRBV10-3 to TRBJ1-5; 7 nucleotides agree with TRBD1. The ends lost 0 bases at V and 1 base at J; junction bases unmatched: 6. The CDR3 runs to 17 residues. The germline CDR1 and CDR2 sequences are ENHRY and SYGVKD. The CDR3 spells CAISESSRQGSNQPQHF. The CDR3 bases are TGTGCCATCAGTGAGTCTTCCCGACAGGGCAGCAATCAGCCCCAGCATTTT.

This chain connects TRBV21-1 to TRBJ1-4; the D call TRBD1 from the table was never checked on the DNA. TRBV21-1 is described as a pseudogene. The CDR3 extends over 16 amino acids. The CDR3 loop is CASSKACSGRGEKLFF. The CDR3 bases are TGTGCCAGCAGCAAAGCGTGTTCAGGAAGGGGTGAAAAACTGTTTTTT.

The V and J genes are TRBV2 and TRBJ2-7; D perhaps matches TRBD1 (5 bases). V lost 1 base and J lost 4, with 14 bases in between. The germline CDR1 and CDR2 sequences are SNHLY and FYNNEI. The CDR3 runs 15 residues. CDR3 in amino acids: CASSEGGMENYEQYF. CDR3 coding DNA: TGTGCCAGCAGTGAAGGGGGCATGGAGAATTACGAGCAGTACTTC.

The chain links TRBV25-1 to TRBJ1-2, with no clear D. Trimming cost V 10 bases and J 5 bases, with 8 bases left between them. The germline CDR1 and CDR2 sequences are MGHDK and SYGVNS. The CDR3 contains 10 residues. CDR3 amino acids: CATDKYGYTF. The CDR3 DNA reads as TGTGCCACCGACAAGTATGGCTACACCTTC.

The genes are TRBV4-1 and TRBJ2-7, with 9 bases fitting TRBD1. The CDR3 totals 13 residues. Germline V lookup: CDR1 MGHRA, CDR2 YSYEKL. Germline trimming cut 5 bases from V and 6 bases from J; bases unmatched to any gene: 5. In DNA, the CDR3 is TGCGCCAGCAGCACCTACAGGGGGCGCGAGCAGTACTTC. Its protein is CASSTYRGREQYF.

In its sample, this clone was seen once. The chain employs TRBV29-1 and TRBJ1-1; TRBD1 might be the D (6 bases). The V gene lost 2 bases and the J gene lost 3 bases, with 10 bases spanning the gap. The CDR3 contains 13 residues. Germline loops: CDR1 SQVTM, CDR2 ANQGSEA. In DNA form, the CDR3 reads TGCAGCGTTGAAAGGTCAGGGGACACTGAAGCTTTCTTT. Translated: CSVERSGDTEAFF.

CDR3 DNA sequence: TGTGCCAGCAGTACTCCCCTGGACGGGAACACTGAAGCTTTCTTT. It yields the protein CASSTPLDGNTEAFF. The chain uses TRBV5-6 and TRBJ1-1; D not resolved. V lost 5 bases, J lost 1 base, and 15 bases lay in between. This CDR3 comprises 15 residues. Germline lookup yields CDR1 SGHDT and CDR2 YYEEEE.

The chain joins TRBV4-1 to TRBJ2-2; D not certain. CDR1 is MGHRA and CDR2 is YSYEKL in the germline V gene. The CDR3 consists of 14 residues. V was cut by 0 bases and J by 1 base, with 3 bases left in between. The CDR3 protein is CASSQDQNTGELFF. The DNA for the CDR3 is TGCGCCAGCAGCCAAGACCAGAACACCGGGGAGCTGTTTTTT.

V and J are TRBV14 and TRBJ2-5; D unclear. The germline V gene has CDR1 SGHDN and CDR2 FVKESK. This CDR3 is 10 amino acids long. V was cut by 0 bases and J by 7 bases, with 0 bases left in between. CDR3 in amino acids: CASSQETQYF. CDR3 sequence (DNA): TGTGCCAGCAGCCAAGAGACCCAGTACTTC.

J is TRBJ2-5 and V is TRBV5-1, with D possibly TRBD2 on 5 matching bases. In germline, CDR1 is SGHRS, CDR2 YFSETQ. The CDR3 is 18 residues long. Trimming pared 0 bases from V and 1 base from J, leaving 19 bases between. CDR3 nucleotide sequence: TGCGCCAGCAGCTTGGGCCCTTTAGGTAGCGAAGGCCAAGAGACCCAGTACTTC. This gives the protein CASSLGPLGSEGQETQYF.

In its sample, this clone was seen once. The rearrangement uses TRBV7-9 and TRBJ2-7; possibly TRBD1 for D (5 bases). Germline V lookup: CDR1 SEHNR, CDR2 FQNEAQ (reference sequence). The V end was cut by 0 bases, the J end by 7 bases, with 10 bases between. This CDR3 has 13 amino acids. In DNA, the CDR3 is TGTGCCAGCAGCTTAGCCCTCAGGGTTGAGCAGTACTTC. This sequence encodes CASSLALRVEQYF.

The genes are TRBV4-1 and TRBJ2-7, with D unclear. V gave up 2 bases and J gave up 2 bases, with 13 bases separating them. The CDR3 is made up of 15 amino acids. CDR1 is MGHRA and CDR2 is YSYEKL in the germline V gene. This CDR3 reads CASSQPGSPPYEQYF. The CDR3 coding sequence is TGCGCCAGCAGCCAACCCGGGTCTCCCCCCTACGAGCAGTACTTC.

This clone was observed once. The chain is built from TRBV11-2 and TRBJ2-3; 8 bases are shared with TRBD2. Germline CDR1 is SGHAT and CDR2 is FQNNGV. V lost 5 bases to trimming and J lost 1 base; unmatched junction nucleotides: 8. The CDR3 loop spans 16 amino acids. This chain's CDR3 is CASSELPAGGTDTQYF. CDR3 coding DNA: TGTGCCAGCAGCGAGTTACCAGCGGGGGGCACAGATACGCAGTATTTT.

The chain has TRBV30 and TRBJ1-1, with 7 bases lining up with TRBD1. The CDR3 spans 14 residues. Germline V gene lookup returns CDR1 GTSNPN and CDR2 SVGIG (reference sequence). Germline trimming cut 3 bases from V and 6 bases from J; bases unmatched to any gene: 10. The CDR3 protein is CAWRSTGILAEAFF. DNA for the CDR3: TGTGCCTGGAGGTCGACAGGGATTCTAGCTGAAGCTTTCTTT.

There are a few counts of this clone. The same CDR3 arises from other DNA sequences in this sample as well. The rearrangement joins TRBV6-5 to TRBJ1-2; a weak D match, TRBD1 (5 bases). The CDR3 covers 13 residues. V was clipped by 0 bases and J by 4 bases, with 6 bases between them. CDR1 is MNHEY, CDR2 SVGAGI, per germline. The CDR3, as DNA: TGTGCCAGCAGTTACTCCGGGGCCTATGGCTACACCTTC. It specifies CASSYSGAYGYTF.

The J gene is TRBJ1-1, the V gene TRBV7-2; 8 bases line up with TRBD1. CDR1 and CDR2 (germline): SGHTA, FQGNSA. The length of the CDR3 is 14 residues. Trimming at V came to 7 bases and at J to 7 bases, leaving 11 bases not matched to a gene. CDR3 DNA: TGTGCCAGCATCCCCGCCAGGGGGCTTTATGAAGCTTTCTTT. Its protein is CASIPARGLYEAFF.

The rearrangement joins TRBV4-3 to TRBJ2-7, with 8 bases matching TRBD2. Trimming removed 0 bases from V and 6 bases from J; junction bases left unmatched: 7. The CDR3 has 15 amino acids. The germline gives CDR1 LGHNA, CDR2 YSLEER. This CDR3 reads CASSQDLAGSREQYF. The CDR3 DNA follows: TGCGCCAGCAGCCAAGACTTAGCGGGGTCCCGCGAGCAGTACTTC.

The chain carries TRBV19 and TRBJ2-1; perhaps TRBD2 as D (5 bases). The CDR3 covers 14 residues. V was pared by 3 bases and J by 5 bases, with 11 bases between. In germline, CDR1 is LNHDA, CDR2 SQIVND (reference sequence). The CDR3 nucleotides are TGTGCCAGTAGTATCCGCGGGCAGAACAATGAGCAGTTCTTC. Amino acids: CASSIRGQNNEQFF. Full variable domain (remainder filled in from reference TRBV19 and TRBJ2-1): DGGITQSPKYLFRKEGQNVTLSCEQNLNHDAMYWYRQDPGQGLRLIYYSQIVNDFQKGDIAEGYSVSREKKESFPLTVTSAQKNPTAFYLCASSIRGQNNEQFFGPGTRLTVL.

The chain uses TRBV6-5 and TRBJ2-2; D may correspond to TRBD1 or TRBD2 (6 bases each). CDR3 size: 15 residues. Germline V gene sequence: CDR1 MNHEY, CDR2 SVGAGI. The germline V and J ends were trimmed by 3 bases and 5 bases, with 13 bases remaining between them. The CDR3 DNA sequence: TGTGCCAGCAGTTATTCGGGGGCGGGGACCGGGGAGCTGTTTTTT. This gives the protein CASSYSGAGTGELFF.

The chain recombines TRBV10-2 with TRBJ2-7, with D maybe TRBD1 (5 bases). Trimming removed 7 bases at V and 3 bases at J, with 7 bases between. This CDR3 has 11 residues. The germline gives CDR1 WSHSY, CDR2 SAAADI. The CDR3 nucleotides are TGCGCCAGCACTCAGGGCTACGAGCAGTACTTC. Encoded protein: CASTQGYEQYF.

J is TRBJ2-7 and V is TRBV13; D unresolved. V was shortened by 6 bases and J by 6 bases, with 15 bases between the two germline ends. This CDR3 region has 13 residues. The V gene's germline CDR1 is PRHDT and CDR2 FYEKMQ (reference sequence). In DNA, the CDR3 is TGTGCCAGCAGGATCGGACCTTCGGCCGAGCAGTACTTC. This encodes CASRIGPSAEQYF.

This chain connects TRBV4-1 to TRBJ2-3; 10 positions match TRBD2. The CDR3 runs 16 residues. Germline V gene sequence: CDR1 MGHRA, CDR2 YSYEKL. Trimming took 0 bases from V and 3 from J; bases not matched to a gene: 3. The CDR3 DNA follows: TGCGCCAGCAGCCAAGATGGGGGACTAGCGACAGATACGCAGTATTTT. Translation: CASSQDGGLATDTQYF.

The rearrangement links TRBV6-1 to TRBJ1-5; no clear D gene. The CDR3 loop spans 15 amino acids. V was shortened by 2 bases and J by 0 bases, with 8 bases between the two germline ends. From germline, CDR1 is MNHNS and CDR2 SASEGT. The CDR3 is CASSEWQYSNQPQHF. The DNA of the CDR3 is TGTGCCAGCAGTGAATGGCAATATAGCAATCAGCCCCAGCATTTT.

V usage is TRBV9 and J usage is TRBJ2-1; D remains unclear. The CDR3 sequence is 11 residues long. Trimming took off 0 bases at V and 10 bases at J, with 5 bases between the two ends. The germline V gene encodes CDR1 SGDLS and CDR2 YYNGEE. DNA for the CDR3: TGTGCCAGCAGCGTAGCTAACGAGCAGTTCTTC. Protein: CASSVANEQFF. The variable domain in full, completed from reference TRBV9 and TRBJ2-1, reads DSGVTQTPKHLITATGQRVTLRCSPRSGDLSVYWYQQSLDQGLQFLIQYYNGEERAKGNILERFSAQQFPDLHSELNLSSLELGDSALYFCASSVANEQFFGPGTRLTVL.

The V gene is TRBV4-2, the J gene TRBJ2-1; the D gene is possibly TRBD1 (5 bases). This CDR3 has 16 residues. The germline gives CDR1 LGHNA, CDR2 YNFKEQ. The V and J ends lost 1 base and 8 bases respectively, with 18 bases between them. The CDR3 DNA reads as TGTGCCAGCAGCCAAGCGTCGGCCTCGGAAGGGGATGAGCAGTTCTTC. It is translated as CASSQASASEGDEQFF.

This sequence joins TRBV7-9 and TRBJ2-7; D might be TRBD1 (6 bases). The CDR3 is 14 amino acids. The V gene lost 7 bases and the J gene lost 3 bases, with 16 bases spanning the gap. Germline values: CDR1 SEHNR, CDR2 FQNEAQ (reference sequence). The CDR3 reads CASNPDSNNYEQYF. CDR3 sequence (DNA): TGTGCCAGCAACCCGGACAGCAATAACTACGAGCAGTACTTC.

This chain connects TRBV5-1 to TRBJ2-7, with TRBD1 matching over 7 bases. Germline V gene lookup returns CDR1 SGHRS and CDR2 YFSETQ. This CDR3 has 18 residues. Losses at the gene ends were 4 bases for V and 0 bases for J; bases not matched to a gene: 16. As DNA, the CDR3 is TGCGCCAGCAGCGCCTATTCCCCTAACAGGGGATTCTCCTACGAGCAGTACTTC. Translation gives CASSAYSPNRGFSYEQYF.

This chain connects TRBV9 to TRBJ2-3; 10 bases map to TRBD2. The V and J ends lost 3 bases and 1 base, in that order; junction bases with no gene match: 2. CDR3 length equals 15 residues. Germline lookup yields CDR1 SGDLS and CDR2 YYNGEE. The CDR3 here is CASSASGGGTDTQYF. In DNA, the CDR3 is TGTGCCAGCAGCGCGAGCGGGGGGGGCACAGATACGCAGTATTTT.

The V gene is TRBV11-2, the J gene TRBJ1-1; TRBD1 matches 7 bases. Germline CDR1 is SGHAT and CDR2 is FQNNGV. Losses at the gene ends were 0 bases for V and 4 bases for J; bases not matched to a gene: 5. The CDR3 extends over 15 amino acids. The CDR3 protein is CASSLDTGEGTEAFF. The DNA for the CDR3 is TGTGCCAGCAGCTTAGATACAGGGGAAGGCACTGAAGCTTTCTTT.